The 6 T cell receptor beta chains below were found in one sample sequenced in a study of blood T cells in healthy people across ages. Sample-barcoded 5' priming and a J-beta primer mix drove a second PCR of 7 to 11 cycles. Using its own MiXCR run on the 5' RACE reads, TCRdb lists one record per CDR3 protein. Among about 970,000 distinct CDR3 sequences, roughly 51% were seen once, and the ten largest hold about 22%. The specimen was blood. The receptor set was obtained from a woman aged 60 to 75 in good health.

In this sample, this clonotype turned up a few times. The chain is built from TRBV4-3 and TRBJ2-7, with 7 bases aligning to TRBD1. Germline V lookup: CDR1 LGHNA, CDR2 YSLEER. J lost 3 bases, V lost 1 base, and 15 bases had no gene match. The length of the CDR3 is 18 residues. CDR3 coding DNA: TGCGCCAGCAGCCAAGGTTTAGGTTGGGGGACAGTCCTCTACGAGCAGTACTTC. It codes for CASSQGLGWGTVLYEQYF.

V gene TRBV2 combines with J gene TRBJ1-2, with D possibly being TRBD1 (5 bases). V lost 7 bases and J lost 6, with 21 bases in between. Germline V gene data show CDR1 as SNHLY and CDR2 as FYNNEI. This CDR3 is built from 15 residues. The CDR3: CASMSGGTAVNGYTF. For the CDR3, the DNA is TGTGCCAGCATGTCCGGCGGGACTGCAGTAAATGGCTACACCTTC. Full variable domain (rest looked up from reference TRBV2 and TRBJ1-2): EPEVTQTPSHQVTQMGQEVILRCVPISNHLYFYWYRQILGQKVEFLVSFYNNEISEKSEIFDDQFSVERPDGSNFTLKIRSTKLEDSAMYFCASMSGGTAVNGYTFGSGTRLTVV.

The chain combines TRBV4-3 with TRBJ1-6, with D perhaps matching TRBD1 (6 bases). Germline CDR1 is LGHNA and CDR2 is YSLEER. This CDR3 spans 16 amino acids. V lost 4 bases and J lost 9, with 19 bases in between. In DNA form, the CDR3 reads TGCGCCAGCAGCCGGGGGGCTAGGGAAGGGTGTTCACCCCTCCACTTT. Translated: CASSRGAREGCSPLHF.

This rearrangement joins TRBV7-9 to TRBJ2-1; 12 positions agree with TRBD2. V gave up 2 bases and J gave up 8 bases; unmatched junction bases: 7. CDR3 length equals 16 residues. Germline CDR1 SEHNR, CDR2 FQNEAQ (reference sequence). In DNA, the CDR3 is TGTGCCAGCAGCTTAAGTCTAGCGGGAGGGTTTGATGAGCAGTTCTTC. It yields the protein CASSLSLAGGFDEQFF.

V gene TRBV19 combines with J gene TRBJ1-1, with D tentatively TRBD1 (5 bases). Germline V lookup: CDR1 LNHDA, CDR2 SQIVND (reference sequence). V lost 7 bases and J 0 bases, leaving 15 bases between the germline ends. The CDR3 covers 15 residues. The CDR3, as DNA: TGTGCCAGTACCGAATCCAGGGCTGTGAACACTGAAGCTTTCTTT. This codes for CASTESRAVNTEAFF.

V usage is TRBV6-6 and J usage is TRBJ2-1; tentative D call: TRBD2 (5 bases). The CDR3 loop spans 17 amino acids. The V end was cut by 2 bases, the J end by 3 bases, with 17 bases between. Germline CDR1 is MNHNY and CDR2 is SVGAGI (reference sequence). The CDR3 DNA reads as TGTGCCAGCAGTTACAAGTTTTCAGGAGGCCACTACAATGAGCAGTTCTTC. This codes for CASSYKFSGGHYNEQFF.